The sequence of this TCR beta chain was determined in a study of blood T cell repertoires in COVID-19. At the level of the study: Researchers got acute and convalescent COVID-19 samples from the United States, Italy and Spain. PBMCs, B-cell-depleted T cells, or T cells provided the cDNA or gDNA that made up the material.

Per the study methods: It was from reference gene primer amplification that nucleated cell counts were estimated. The table came from immunoSEQ multiplex PCR; TCRdb's copy has only in-frame clones and leaves some out. From that table come the V and J calls and clone size; the DNA was used to work out D and trimming. The sample gives approximately 27,000 clones, roughly 88% of which show up once; roughly 7.7% is in the top ten. This clonotype was sampled from a woman between 45 and 60 years old with active COVID-19. Source material: peripheral blood.

The DNA of the CDR3 is TGCGCCAGCAGTAAGGGCCCAGGGTCCACCCTCGGAGAGCAGTACTTC. Protein sequence: CASSKGPGSTLGEQYF. The V gene is TRBV5-1, the J gene TRBJ2-7; TRBD1 is a possible D gene (5 bases). The germline V and J ends were trimmed by 5 bases and 7 bases, with 25 bases remaining between them. Germline V gene lookup returns CDR1 SGHRS and CDR2 YFSETQ. The CDR3 spans 16 residues. Full variable domain (rest looked up from reference TRBV5-1 and TRBJ2-7): KAGVTQTPRYLIKTRGQQVTLSCSPISGHRSVSWYQQTPGQGLQFLFEYFSETQRNKGNFPGRFSGRQFSNSRSEMNVSTLELGDSALYLCASSKGPGSTLGEQYFGPGTRLTVT.